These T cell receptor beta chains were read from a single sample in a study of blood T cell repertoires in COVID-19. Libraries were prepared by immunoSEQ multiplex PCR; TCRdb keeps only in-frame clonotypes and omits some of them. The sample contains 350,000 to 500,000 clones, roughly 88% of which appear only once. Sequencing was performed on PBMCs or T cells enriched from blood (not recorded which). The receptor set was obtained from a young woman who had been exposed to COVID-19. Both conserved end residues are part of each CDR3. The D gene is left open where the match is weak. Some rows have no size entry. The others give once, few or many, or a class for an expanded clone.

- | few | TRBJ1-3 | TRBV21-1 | TGTGCCAGCAGCAAAAATCATCGTCAGGGCTCTGGAAACACCATATATTTT | CASSKNHRQGSGNTIYF
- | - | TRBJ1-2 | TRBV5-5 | TGTGCCAGCAGCTTGGCCAGGCCTAACTATGGCTACACCTTC | CASSLARPNYGYTF
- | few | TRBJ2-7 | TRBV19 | TGTGCCAGTAGTGGCGCCAGGGGTACCTACGAGCAGTACTTC | CASSGARGTYEQYF
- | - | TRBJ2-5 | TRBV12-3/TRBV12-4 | TGTGCCAGCAGTTTTGGAGGGATCCCCTACTTC | CASSFGGIPYF
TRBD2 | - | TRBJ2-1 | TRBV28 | TGTGCCAGCACCACTCCGTCTAGCGGGATTGGTAATGAGCAGTTCTTC | CASTTPSSGIGNEQFF
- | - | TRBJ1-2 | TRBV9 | TGTGCCAGCAGCGCAGCCCCGGGAGGCTACACCTTC | CASSAAPGGYTF
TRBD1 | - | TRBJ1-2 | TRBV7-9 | TGTGCCAGCAGCTTAATCTCACAGGGGACCTATGGCTACACCTTC | CASSLISQGTYGYTF
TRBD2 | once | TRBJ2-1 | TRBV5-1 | TGCGCCAGCAGCCAAATAGGACTAGCGGGAGGGCCGAGGGTTGGTGAGCAGTTCTTC | CASSQIGLAGGPRVGEQFF
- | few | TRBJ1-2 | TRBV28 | TGTGCCAGCAGTGGAGACAGTAGCTATGGCTACACCTTC | CASSGDSSYGYTF
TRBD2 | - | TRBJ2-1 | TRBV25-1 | TGTGCCAGCACACCGGGACTAGCGGGTTCCGAGCAGTTCTTC | CASTPGLAGSEQFF
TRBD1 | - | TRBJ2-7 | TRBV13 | TGTGCCAGCAGCTCCATCCGGGACAGACTATCCTACGAGCAGTACTTC | CASSSIRDRLSYEQYF
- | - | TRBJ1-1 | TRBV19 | TGTGCCAGTAGTAGGGACACACTGAACACTGAAGCTTTCTTT | CASSRDTLNTEAFF
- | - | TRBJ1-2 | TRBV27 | TGTGCCAGCAGTTCTACGGTGAACTATGGCTACACCTTC | CASSSTVNYGYTF
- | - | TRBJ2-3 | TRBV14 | TGTGCCAGCAGCCAAGAATGGTTCGGGGTGGGTACAGATACGCAGTATTTT | CASSQEWFGVGTDTQYF
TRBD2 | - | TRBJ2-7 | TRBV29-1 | TGCAGCGTGGCCAGGGGACTAGCGGCCGACTACGAGCAGTACTTC | CSVARGLAADYEQYF
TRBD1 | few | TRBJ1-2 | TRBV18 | TGTGCCAGCTCACCGGCAGGGGGCACGGATGGCTACACCTTC | CASSPAGGTDGYTF
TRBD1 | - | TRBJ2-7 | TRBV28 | TGTGCCATCGAAGCGAGGGGGCGGATACACTACGAGCAGTACTTC | CAIEARGRIHYEQYF
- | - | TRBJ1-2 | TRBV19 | TGTGCCAGTAGTCTTGGGGGGGATCGAGGCTACACCTTC | CASSLGGDRGYTF
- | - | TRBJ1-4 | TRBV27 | TGTGCCAGCAAAAAACAGGGCCTAAACACAGAGAAGGAAAAACTGTTTTTT | CASKKQGLNTEKEKLFF
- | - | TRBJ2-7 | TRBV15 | TGTGCCACCAGCAGAGATCAGGACATACGCTACGAGCAGTACTTC | CATSRDQDIRYEQYF
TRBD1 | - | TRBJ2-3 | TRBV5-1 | TGCGCCAGCAGCTTGGGGGACAGGTCCACAGATACGCAGTATTTT | CASSLGDRSTDTQYF
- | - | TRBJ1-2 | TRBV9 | TGTGCCAGCAGCGTAGCTACTATTGCGGGGGACGGCTATGGCTACACCTTC | CASSVATIAGDGYGYTF
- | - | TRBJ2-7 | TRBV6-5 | TGTGCCAGCAGCTCGGTTCCCTACGAGCAGTACTTC | CASSSVPYEQYF
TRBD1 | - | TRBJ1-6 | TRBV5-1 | TGCGCCAGCAGCCTTGGACAGGGTAATGGTAATTCACCCCTCCACTTT | CASSLGQGNGNSPLHF
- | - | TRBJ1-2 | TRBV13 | TGTGCCAGCACCCTAGGGGGAGGGGGTGGCTACACCTTC | CASTLGGGGGYTF
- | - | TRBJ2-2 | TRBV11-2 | TGTGCCAGCAGCTTAGAGGCGGGGTTGGCAAAAACCGGGGAGCTGTTTTTT | CASSLEAGLAKTGELFF
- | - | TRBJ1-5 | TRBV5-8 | TGTGCCAGCAGCTTGGCGCGGAATAGCAATCAGCCCCAGCATTTT | CASSLARNSNQPQHF
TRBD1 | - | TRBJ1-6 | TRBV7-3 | TGTGCCAGCAGCTTCGGACAGGGACAAGGTTATAATTCACCCCTCCACTTT | CASSFGQGQGYNSPLHF
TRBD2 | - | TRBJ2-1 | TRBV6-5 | TGTGCCAGCAGTTCGGAGCCGGGAGGAGTAAGGGAGCAGTTCTTC | CASSSEPGGVREQFF